The rows below give T cell receptor beta chains drawn from one sample of a study of CD8+ T cells in alopecia areata. Data came from immunoSEQ multiplex PCR; TCRdb stores just in-frame clones and leaves some out. Among 190,000 or so clones listed, around 50% were seen once. The sample was CD8+ T cells sorted from blood, taken at week 24, from a patient treated with tofacitinib. The receptors originated from a human donor with alopecia areata. CDR3s include the opening cysteine and the closing phenylalanine or tryptophan. D genes are given only for firm matches. Clone sizes are given selectively: once, few, many, or a class where the clone is expanded.

size	D	J	V	CDR3	DNA
.	.	TRBJ2-1	TRBV4-2	CASSPGLYNEQFF	TGTGCCAGCAGCCCGGGACTTTACAATGAGCAGTTCTTC
.	.	TRBJ1-1	TRBV6-1	CASSISENTEAFF	TGTGCCAGCAGTATTTCGGAGAACACTGAAGCTTTCTTT
.	.	TRBJ1-5	TRBV5-1	CASSLASGQQPQHF	TGCGCCAGCAGCTTGGCGTCAGGGCAGCAGCCCCAGCATTTT
once	.	TRBJ2-7	TRBV5-1	CASSLLDAGTPLSYEQYF	TGCGCCAGCAGCTTGCTTGACGCGGGGACCCCCCTCTCCTACGAGCAGTACTTC
.	.	TRBJ2-1	TRBV6-1	CASSPAVWKQFF	TGTGCCAGCAGCCCCGCCGTTTGGAAGCAGTTCTTC
.	.	TRBJ1-5	TRBV19	CASSIHYQPQHF	TGTGCCAGTAGTATTCATTATCAGCCCCAGCATTTT
.	TRBD1	TRBJ1-2	TRBV11-2	CASSSTGDGYTF	TGTGCCAGCAGCTCTACAGGGGATGGCTACACCTTC
few	.	TRBJ1-2	TRBV5-1	CASSTGDYGYTF	TGCGCCAGCAGCACGGGGGACTATGGCTACACCTTC
few	.	TRBJ2-6	TRBV9	CATGTRVSGANVLTF	TGTGCCACCGGGACACGGGTCTCTGGGGCCAACGTCCTGACTTTC
few	TRBD2	TRBJ2-1	TRBV30	CAWSVAGGPYNEQFF	TGTGCCTGGAGTGTGGCGGGGGGACCCTACAATGAGCAGTTCTTC
.	.	TRBJ1-2	TRBV25-1	CASSVGTLDGYTF	TGTGCCAGCAGTGTCGGGACACTTGACGGCTACACCTTC
once	TRBD2	TRBJ2-3	TRBV14	CASSQEIAGGLREDTQYF	TGTGCCAGCAGCCAAGAGATAGCGGGGGGGCTGAGGGAAGATACGCAGTATTTT
.	TRBD1	TRBJ1-5	TRBV6-1	CASSDLGQGAYEPQHF	TGTGCCAGCAGTGATTTAGGACAGGGGGCTTATGAGCCCCAGCATTTT
few	TRBD1	TRBJ2-7	TRBV30	CAWSVGGQEQYF	TGTGCCTGGAGTGTAGGGGGCCAAGAGCAGTACTTC
.	TRBD2	TRBJ2-5	TRBV29-1	CSVEEKYPAGGNQETQYF	TGCAGCGTTGAAGAAAAATACCCAGCGGGGGGAAACCAAGAGACCCAGTACTTC
.	.	TRBJ1-1	TRBV29-1	CSVEGDLLGSTEAFF	TGCAGCGTTGAAGGTGACCTTCTGGGATCCACTGAAGCTTTCTTT
.	.	TRBJ1-4	TRBV7-6	CASSLVWGRSNEKLFF	TGTGCCAGCAGCTTAGTCTGGGGGAGATCTAATGAAAAACTGTTTTTT
few	.	TRBJ1-2	TRBV27	CASSISGFYGYTF	TGTGCCAGCAGTATTTCAGGGTTCTATGGCTACACCTTC
.	.	TRBJ2-2	TRBV6-1	CASSEYGTTNTGELFF	TGTGCCAGCAGTGAATACGGGACAACGAACACCGGGGAGCTGTTTTTT
.	.	TRBJ2-4	TRBV14	CASSPKREKNIQYF	TGTGCCAGCAGCCCCAAACGCGAAAAAAACATTCAGTACTTC
few	.	TRBJ1-1	TRBV30	CAWSAYPEAFF	TGTGCCTGGAGTGCTTATCCAGAAGCTTTCTTT
.	TRBD1	TRBJ2-1	TRBV5-1	CASSLRDRGNEQFF	TGCGCCAGCAGCCTCCGGGACAGGGGCAATGAGCAGTTCTTC
.	.	TRBJ1-1	TRBV30	CAWSGAAREAFF	TGTGCCTGGAGTGGGGCAGCTCGGGAAGCTTTCTTT
.	.	TRBJ2-4	TRBV29-1	CSVWGQNIQYF	TGCAGCGTTTGGGGGCAAAACATTCAGTACTTC
.	.	TRBJ2-2	TRBV7-8	CASSLAPGMNTGELFF	TGTGCCAGCAGCTTAGCTCCAGGGATGAACACCGGGGAGCTGTTTTTT
.	TRBD1	TRBJ2-5	TRBV7-9	CASRSSTGTAMYRETQYF	TGTGCCAGCAGATCATCAACCGGGACAGCCATGTACCGGGAGACCCAGTACTTC
.	.	TRBJ2-1	TRBV7-6	CASSRGYNEQFF	TGTGCCAGCAGCAGGGGGTACAATGAGCAGTTCTTC
few	.	TRBJ2-1	TRBV25-1	CASSYYNEQFF	TGTGCCAGCAGTTACTACAATGAGCAGTTCTTC
.	TRBD2	TRBJ2-2	TRBV13	CASTLAGGPPGELFF	TGTGCCAGCACACTAGCGGGGGGCCCTCCCGGGGAGCTGTTTTTT
.	TRBD2	TRBJ2-3	TRBV9	CASSAPSSGGISATQYF	TGTGCCAGCAGCGCGCCGAGTAGCGGGGGGATCAGTGCTACGCAGTATTTT
.	.	TRBJ1-6	TRBV10-2	CASSPGDSPLHF	TGCGCCAGCAGTCCAGGGGATTCACCCCTCCACTTT
.	.	TRBJ2-1	TRBV4-1	CASSQGLYNEQFF	TGCGCCAGCAGCCAAGGCCTTTACAATGAGCAGTTCTTC
.	.	TRBJ2-1	TRBV11-1	CASSLKRQVNEQFF	TGTGCCAGCAGCTTAAAACGACAGGTCAATGAGCAGTTCTTC
few	.	TRBJ2-1	TRBV2	CASSYRAWEQFF	TGTGCCAGCAGCTACAGGGCCTGGGAGCAGTTCTTC
.	TRBD1	TRBJ1-1	TRBV2	CASKGTGGNTEAFF	TGTGCCAGCAAAGGGACAGGGGGGAACACTGAAGCTTTCTTT
once	TRBD1	TRBJ2-3	TRBV29-1	CSVEGTGGDTDTQYF	TGCAGCGTTGAGGGGACAGGGGGGGACACAGATACGCAGTATTTT
few	.	TRBJ1-2	TRBV14	CASSQDGRGQRYGYTF	TGTGCCAGCAGCCAAGATGGTCGTGGACAACGCTATGGCTACACCTTC
.	.	TRBJ2-3	TRBV7-8	CASSLQGFTDTQYF	TGTGCCAGCAGCTTACAGGGTTTTACAGATACGCAGTATTTT
.	.	TRBJ2-4	TRBV28	CASSFLGGFTKNIQYF	TGTGCCAGCAGTTTTCTGGGGGGTTTTACCAAAAACATTCAGTACTTC
.	.	TRBJ1-5	TRBV2	CASSEANQPQHF	TGTGCCAGCAGTGAAGCTAATCAGCCCCAGCATTTT
once	.	TRBJ1-2	TRBV27	CASPYAAVESDYGYTF	TGTGCCAGCCCCTACGCAGCCGTGGAGAGCGACTATGGCTACACCTTC
.	.	TRBJ2-5	TRBV9	CASSDRAYQETQYF	TGTGCCAGCAGTGACAGAGCGTACCAAGAGACCCAGTACTTC
.	.	TRBJ1-2	TRBV9	CASSARDTTGYTF	TGTGCCAGCAGCGCCCGGGACACCACGGGCTACACCTTC